Following are 10 T cell receptor beta chains from one sample sequenced in a study of T cell responses to AZD1222 COVID-19 vaccine. Here immunoSEQ multiplex PCR was the method, and the copy in TCRdb shows in-frame clones only, minus some. Among about 140,000 clones listed, 75% to 95% were seen once. This specimen was peripheral blood, taken on day 0 of AZD1222 vaccination. The receptors derive from an adult in good health.

V is TRBV19 and J is TRBJ2-1; tentatively, D is TRBD2 (6 bases). Per the germline V gene, CDR1 is LNHDA and CDR2 is SQIVND (reference sequence). Trimming removed 8 bases from V and 3 bases from J, with 17 bases in between. CDR3 length: 15 residues. The CDR3 DNA reads TGTGCCAGTGGACCCTTGGGAGGACTCTACAATGAGCAGTTCTTC. Its protein is CASGPLGGLYNEQFF.

The V gene is TRBV7-3, the J gene TRBJ1-6, with 8 positions matching TRBD1. The V and J ends lost 5 bases and 8 bases, in that order; junction bases with no gene match: 8. In germline, CDR1 is SGHTA, CDR2 FQGTGA. CDR3 length: 15 residues. CDR3 bases: TGTGCCAGCAGCCCTGCCGGGACAGGAGATTCACCCCTCCACTTT. Translation gives CASSPAGTGDSPLHF.

V usage is TRBV12-3 or TRBV12-4 and J usage is TRBJ1-2, with TRBD1 matching 9 bases. V shed 0 bases and J 7 bases; nucleotides not matched to a gene: 0. The CDR3 has 13 amino acids. CDR3 sequence: CASSLAGQGGYTF. In nucleotides, the CDR3 is TGTGCCAGCAGTTTAGCGGGACAGGGTGGCTACACCTTC.

The chain carries TRBV30 and TRBJ2-3; possibly TRBD1 for D (5 bases). The V gene's germline CDR1 is GTSNPN and CDR2 SVGIG (reference sequence). The CDR3 totals 17 residues. Trimming took off 1 base at V and 0 bases at J, with 17 bases between the two ends. CDR3 nucleotides: TGTGCCTGGAGTGGATTAAGACAGTCGGCTAGCACAGATACGCAGTATTTT. This encodes CAWSGLRQSASTDTQYF.

The rearrangement joins TRBV10-3 to TRBJ1-6, with D perhaps matching TRBD1 (5 bases). Trimming stripped 4 bases from V and 7 bases from J, with 11 bases between. CDR1 and CDR2 from the germline V gene are ENHRY and SYGVKD. The CDR3 runs to 14 residues. CDR3 protein: CAISVRGQNSPLHF. CDR3 nucleotide sequence: TGTGCCATCAGTGTTAGGGGTCAAAATTCACCCCTCCACTTT.

CDR3 protein: CASSLALPDTQYF. CDR3 nucleotides: TGTGCCAGCAGCTTAGCGCTACCAGATACGCAGTATTTT. The J gene is TRBJ2-3, the V gene TRBV7-2; D call uncertain. Trimming took 0 bases from V and 4 from J, leaving 5 bases between them. CDR3 length: 13 amino acids. CDR1 is SGHTA, CDR2 FQGNSA, per germline.

The DNA for the CDR3 is TGTGCTAGTGGTTTGGTCACCGGGACAGCGAATCAGCCCCAGCATTTT. It is translated as CASGLVTGTANQPQHF. This chain links TRBV12-5 with TRBJ1-5; 7 bases map to TRBD1. The CDR3 loop spans 16 amino acids. Trimming at V came to 0 bases and at J to 4 bases, leaving 6 bases not matched to a gene. Germline assignment: CDR1 LGHNT and CDR2 FRNRAP.

The rearrangement links TRBV6-4 to TRBJ2-3, with no clear D. Trimming shortened V by 2 bases and J by 5 bases, and 11 bases separated the two germline ends. Per germline, CDR1 MRHNA and CDR2 SNTAGT. This CDR3 region has 14 residues. The CDR3 protein is CASSDPLYGDTQYF. The CDR3 coding sequence is TGTGCCAGCAGTGACCCACTTTACGGAGATACGCAGTATTTT.

This chain links TRBV5-1 with TRBJ2-4, with a possible D match to TRBD1 (6 bases). The CDR3 is 16 amino acids. Trimming stripped 0 bases from V and 3 bases from J, with 13 bases between. CDR1 is SGHRS, CDR2 YFSETQ, per germline. CDR3 region: CASSLGGGMDKNIQYF. The DNA for the CDR3 is TGCGCCAGCAGCTTGGGAGGGGGAATGGACAAAAACATTCAGTACTTC.

A few counts support this clone. J is TRBJ2-7 and V is TRBV12-5; 7 bases fit TRBD1. The CDR3 has 13 residues. V was pared by 0 bases and J by 7 bases, with 3 bases of the junction left unmatched. Germline CDR1 LGHNT, CDR2 FRNRAP. CDR3 coding DNA: TGTGCTAGTGGTTTGGTGACAGGGATTGAGCAGTACTTC. It is translated as CASGLVTGIEQYF.